This T cell receptor beta chain derives from a study of blood T cell repertoires in COVID-19. Study overall: Samples of COVID-19 (acute and convalescent) were obtained from the United States, Italy and Spain. PBMCs, B-cell-depleted T cells, or T cells were the source of the cDNA or gDNA that made up the material.

In the original workflow: Estimation of nucleated cell counts was performed using reference gene primer amplification. Method: immunoSEQ multiplex PCR; TCRdb's copy keeps in-frame clones and lacks some. The V and J calls and the clone size are those of that table, but D and trimming were determined from the DNA. There are around 260,000 clones in the sample; under 90% occur only once, and around a tenth lies in the top ten. V was clipped by 4 bases and J by 0 bases, with 5 bases between them. From germline, CDR1 is MDHEN and CDR2 SYDVKM. The CDR3 has 13 amino acids. Sequenced input: peripheral blood. This chain connects TRBV28 to TRBJ2-3; D is unresolved. The source is a woman aged 45-60 years who had recovered from COVID-19. CDR3 loop: CASSYSSTDTQYF. CDR3 in DNA: TGTGCCAGCAGTTACAGTAGCACAGATACGCAGTATTTT. The full variable domain, completed using reference TRBV28 and TRBJ2-3, is DVKVTQSSRYLVKRTGEKVFLECVQDMDHENMFWYRQDPGLGLRLIYFSYDVKMKEKGDIPEGYSVSREKKERFSLILESASTNQTSMYLCASSYSSTDTQYFGPGTRLTVL.